This T cell receptor (beta chain) was captured in a study of identical twins. Study results and caveats: Invariant T cells like MAIT and iNKT could partly confound the zero-insertion analyses.

Only a few counts were recorded for this clonotype. The antigen remains unidentified. TCRdb re-analysed the 5' RACE reads in MiXCR, keeping a single row per CDR3 protein. The sample has roughly 570,000 distinct CDR3 sequences; around a tenth are singletons. The data also belong to a second study, concerning yellow fever vaccine responses in identical twins.

This TCR came from a woman between 18 and 29 years old in good health. The specimen was PBMCs.

In DNA, the CDR3 is TGTGCCAGCAGTGAACCGGGAGGATTCAATGAGCAGTTCTTC. Its protein product is CASSEPGGFNEQFF. The chain has TRBV2 and TRBJ2-1; TRBD2 agrees at 7 bases. The junction had 4 bases not matched to a gene; V was cut back by 2 bases and J by 6 bases. Germline V gene lookup returns CDR1 SNHLY and CDR2 FYNNEI. The CDR3 loop spans 14 amino acids.